The sequence of this T cell receptor beta chain was determined in a study of cytomegalovirus exposure and HLA in healthy donors. The ends were cut back, 0 bases at V and 4 bases at J, with 13 bases in the middle. The CDR3 consists of 15 residues. Germline-derived CDR1 and CDR2 are SGHNT and YYREEE (reference sequence). TCRdb's table, derived via immunoSEQ multiplex PCR, lists solely in-frame clones and lacks some. The profile covers over 200,000 clones, with roughly 84% appearing a single time and approximately 2% taken by the ten largest. V is TRBV5-4 and J is TRBJ2-5, with D possibly being TRBD2 (6 bases). The receptor comes from a woman younger than 30 in good health and CMV-seropositive. The specimen sequenced was PBMCs. The CDR3 sequence: CASSLDRGISETQYF. In DNA, the CDR3 is TGTGCCAGCAGCTTGGATCGGGGGATCTCAGAGACCCAGTACTTC.